Listed below are T cell receptor beta chains from one sample, sequenced in a study of CD8+CD57+ T cells in acquired aplastic anemia. TCRdb reprocessed the reads with MiXCR, giving one entry per CDR3 protein. The repertoire holds a few hundred thousand distinct CDR3 sequences, with under 55% as singletons. Sequenced material: sorted CD4+, CD8+, or CD8+CD57+ T cells (not recorded which) from PBMCs. The receptor set was obtained from a human donor with aplastic anemia. The CDR3 runs from the conserved cysteine through the conserved F or W. The D gene is left open where the match is weak. Clone sizes are given selectively: once, few, many, or a class where the clone is expanded.

J gene: TRBJ2-7
V gene: TRBV20-1
CDR3 length: 13
clone size: -
D gene: -
CDR3 DNA: TGCAGTGCTCTCCACGGGGGAGCCTACGAGCAGTACTTC
CDR3 protein: CSALHGGAYEQYF

J gene: TRBJ2-1
V gene: TRBV20-1
CDR3 length: 14
clone size: many
D gene: TRBD2
CDR3 DNA: TGCAGTGCTAGACTAGCGGGGGACTACAATGAGCAGTTCTTC
CDR3 protein: CSARLAGDYNEQFF

J gene: TRBJ2-3
V gene: TRBV2
CDR3 length: 16
clone size: -
D gene: -
CDR3 DNA: TGTGCCAGCAGTGAAGCGGGACTCGCAGGGGAGGATACGCAGTATTTT
CDR3 protein: CASSEAGLAGEDTQYF

J gene: TRBJ1-1
V gene: TRBV18
CDR3 length: 12
clone size: many
D gene: -
CDR3 DNA: TGTGCCAGCTCACCAGGTCCGCTGGATGCTTTCTTT
CDR3 protein: CASSPGPLDAFF

J gene: TRBJ2-7
V gene: TRBV7-8
CDR3 length: 16
clone size: -
D gene: TRBD2
CDR3 DNA: TGTGCCAGCAGCTTTCGTGTCAGCGGGGGGACCTACGAGCAGTACTTC
CDR3 protein: CASSFRVSGGTYEQYF

J gene: TRBJ1-4
V gene: TRBV7-2
CDR3 length: 14
clone size: many
D gene: TRBD1
CDR3 DNA: TGTGCCAGCAAGCGAGAAACAGGGGATGAAAAACTGTTTTTT
CDR3 protein: CASKRETGDEKLFF

J gene: TRBJ1-1
V gene: TRBV12-3/TRBV12-4
CDR3 length: 12
clone size: many
D gene: -
CDR3 DNA: TGTGCCAGCACCCGTTACAGAGCTGAAGCTTTCTTT
CDR3 protein: CASTRYRAEAFF

J gene: TRBJ2-4
V gene: TRBV2
CDR3 length: 15
clone size: many
D gene: -
CDR3 DNA: TGTGCCAGCAGTGAACAGGGGAGCTGGGAAAACATTCAGTACTTC
CDR3 protein: CASSEQGSWENIQYF

J gene: TRBJ1-5
V gene: TRBV6-5
CDR3 length: 15
clone size: -
D gene: -
CDR3 DNA: TGTGCCTGCAGTTCTGTACCTATAAGCAATCAGCCCCAGCATTTT
CDR3 protein: CACSSVPISNQPQHF

J gene: TRBJ2-3
V gene: TRBV28
CDR3 length: 15
clone size: few
D gene: -
CDR3 DNA: TGTGCCAGCAGTTTCCTCGGACAGAGCACAGATACGCAGTATTTT
CDR3 protein: CASSFLGQSTDTQYF

J gene: TRBJ2-4
V gene: TRBV28
CDR3 length: 16
clone size: -
D gene: -
CDR3 DNA: TGTGCCAGCAGTCCCCGACAGGTTCGTGCCAAAAACATTCAGTACTTC
CDR3 protein: CASSPRQVRAKNIQYF

J gene: TRBJ2-7
V gene: TRBV6-5
CDR3 length: 15
clone size: -
D gene: -
CDR3 DNA: TGTGCCAGCACCCCACGGAGTGGGGCCTCCTACGAGCAGTACTTC
CDR3 protein: CASTPRSGASYEQYF

J gene: TRBJ2-7
V gene: TRBV7-9
CDR3 length: 12
clone size: many
D gene: -
CDR3 DNA: TGTGCCAGCAGCTTTCGGACAGACGAGCAGTACTTC
CDR3 protein: CASSFRTDEQYF

J gene: TRBJ2-5
V gene: TRBV3-1
CDR3 length: 15
clone size: many
D gene: -
CDR3 DNA: TGTGCCAGCAGCCAAGAGAGAGGGATTGTCGAGACCCAGTACTTC
CDR3 protein: CASSQERGIVETQYF

J gene: TRBJ2-7
V gene: TRBV20-1
CDR3 length: 15
clone size: -
D gene: TRBD2
CDR3 DNA: TGCAGTGCTAATAGTCGGAGCGGGAGTAGGAGCGAGCAGTACTTC
CDR3 protein: CSANSRSGSRSEQYF

J gene: TRBJ2-5
V gene: TRBV5-1
CDR3 length: 16
clone size: -
D gene: -
CDR3 DNA: TGCGCCAGCAGCTTGGAAGGATGGGGCGGGGAAGAGACCCAGTACTTC
CDR3 protein: CASSLEGWGGEETQYF

J gene: TRBJ2-6
V gene: TRBV7-3
CDR3 length: 15
clone size: -
D gene: -
CDR3 DNA: TGTGCCAGCAGCAGGGGCGCCGGTGGGGCCAACGTCCTGACTTTC
CDR3 protein: CASSRGAGGANVLTF

J gene: TRBJ2-5
V gene: TRBV18
CDR3 length: 16
clone size: -
D gene: -
CDR3 DNA: TGTGCCAGCTCGGAAGGAGCGCCCGATAGACAAGAGACCCAGTACTTC
CDR3 protein: CASSEGAPDRQETQYF

J gene: TRBJ1-5
V gene: TRBV2
CDR3 length: 15
clone size: -
D gene: -
CDR3 DNA: TGTGCCAGCAGTTACTCGTGGGAAGGAAGTCAGCCCCAGCATTTT
CDR3 protein: CASSYSWEGSQPQHF

J gene: TRBJ2-7
V gene: TRBV29-1
CDR3 length: 16
clone size: -
D gene: -
CDR3 DNA: TGCAGCGTTGAATGGGAGGGGGACTTCCTCGCGGGCGAGCAGTACTTC
CDR3 protein: CSVEWEGDFLAGEQYF